These 29 T cell receptor beta chains share one sample of origin, sequenced in a study of identical twins. TCRdb itself ran the 5' RACE reads through MiXCR, one entry per CDR3 protein. The sample consists of under 450,000 distinct CDR3 sequences, roughly 20% of them appearing once. Sequencing was carried out using naive T cells sorted from blood. These receptors were taken from a man aged 45 to 65 in good health.

The J gene is TRBJ1-1, the V gene TRBV11-1; 11 bases are a match to TRBD1. V lost 2 bases to trimming and J lost 4 bases; unmatched junction nucleotides: 6. The germline gives CDR1 SGHAT, CDR2 FQDESV (reference sequence). The CDR3 is 16 amino acids. CDR3 in amino acids: CASSLNAGTGGTEAFF. The DNA for the CDR3 is TGTGCCAGCAGCTTAAACGCCGGGACAGGGGGCACTGAAGCTTTCTTT. Full variable domain (missing parts from reference TRBV11-1 and TRBJ1-1): EAEVAQSPRYKITEKSQAVAFWCDPISGHATLYWYRQILGQGPELLVQFQDESVVDDSQLPKDRFSAERLKGVDSTLKIQPAELGDSAMYLCASSLNAGTGGTEAFFGQGTRLTVV.

This clonotype was seen a handful of times. The V and J genes are TRBV29-1 and TRBJ2-7, with 7 nucleotides matching TRBD2. CDR1 is SQVTM and CDR2 is ANQGSEA in the germline V gene. J was trimmed by 0 bases and V by 5 bases; bases with no gene match: 4. This CDR3 is built from 13 residues. In nucleotides, the CDR3 is TGCAGCGTTCTGGCTAGCGGCTCCTACGAGCAGTACTTC. Translation: CSVLASGSYEQYF.

This clonotype was picked up a small number of times. The V call is TRBV20-1, the J call TRBJ2-7; D may be TRBD1 (6 bases). The CDR3 totals 13 residues. Per the germline V gene, CDR1 is DFQATT and CDR2 is SNEGSKA (reference sequence). With 4 bases removed from V and 7 bases from J, the gap between germline ends came to 17 bases. The CDR3 loop is CSAIGQGLGEQYF. The CDR3 DNA reads as TGCAGTGCTATCGGTCAGGGGCTGGGGGAGCAGTACTTC.

CDR3 loop: CASRRAVGETQYF. For the CDR3, the DNA is TGCGCCAGCAGGAGGGCTGTCGGGGAGACCCAGTACTTC. The chain joins TRBV5-1 to TRBJ2-5; maybe TRBD2 (5 bases). The CDR3 sequence is 13 residues long. CDR1 is SGHRS, CDR2 YFSETQ, per germline. Trimming left V 5 bases short and J 5 bases short, with 13 bases between.

This clonotype was counted ten times or more. The CDR3 protein is CASSHSNRDRGTDTQYF. CDR3 bases: TGCGCCAGCAGCCACTCTAACCGGGACAGGGGCACAGATACGCAGTATTTT. The chain couples TRBV4-3 to TRBJ2-3; TRBD1 aligns across 9 bases. The CDR3 is 17 residues long. Germline trimming cut 3 bases from V and 1 base from J; bases unmatched to any gene: 8. CDR1 is LGHNA and CDR2 is YSLEER in the germline V gene.

This clonotype showed up many times. The chain carries TRBV19 and TRBJ2-4, with a weak D call TRBD1 (6 bases). There are 16 residues in the CDR3. Germline assignment: CDR1 LNHDA and CDR2 SQIVND (reference sequence). The ends were cut back, 3 bases at V and 8 bases at J, with 20 bases in the middle. CDR3 region: CASSMAGATVGYIQYF. The CDR3 nucleotides read TGTGCCAGTAGTATGGCAGGGGCCACGGTGGGGTACATTCAGTACTTC.

The chain carries TRBV10-2 and TRBJ2-7, with a tentative D call TRBD2 (7 bases). CDR3 length: 12 amino acids. V lost 0 bases and J 11 bases, leaving 11 bases between the germline ends. Germline CDR1 and CDR2: WSHSY and SAAADI. This chain's CDR3 is CASSESRGAEYF. Written as DNA, the CDR3 is TGCGCCAGCAGTGAGTCCCGGGGGGCTGAGTACTTC.

The chain employs TRBV5-1 and TRBJ1-3; no definite D call. The CDR3 is made up of 15 amino acids. Germline V lookup: CDR1 SGHRS, CDR2 YFSETQ. The ends were cut back, 2 bases at V and 2 bases at J, with 11 bases in the middle. The CDR3, as DNA: TGCGCCAGCAGCTTCACCCCACCCCCTGGAAACACCATATATTTT. Translation: CASSFTPPPGNTIYF.

CDR3 in DNA: TGTGCCAGCAGTTTTCAGGCTACTGGGGCCAACGTCCTGACTTTC. This translates into CASSFQATGANVLTF. The V and J genes are TRBV28 and TRBJ2-6; D not certain. Trimming left V 3 bases short and J 2 bases short, with 8 bases between. Germline V gene data show CDR1 as MDHEN and CDR2 as SYDVKM. This CDR3 region has 15 residues.

This clonotype was seen more than once but under ten times. J is TRBJ2-7 and V is TRBV29-1; no definite D call. CDR1 is SQVTM and CDR2 is ANQGSEA in the germline V gene. V gave up 7 bases and J gave up 0 bases, with 13 bases separating them. This CDR3 has 13 residues. The DNA for the CDR3 is TGCAGCGGTGAGAGCTGGAGCTCCTACGAGCAGTACTTC. Its protein is CSGESWSSYEQYF.

This clonotype was seen more than once but under ten times. The rearrangement joins TRBV4-2 to TRBJ2-4; 8 bases align to TRBD1. V dropped 3 bases and J dropped 3; count of bases not matched to a gene: 7. The germline V gene has CDR1 LGHNA and CDR2 YNFKEQ. The CDR3 consists of 16 residues. CDR3 amino acids: CASSQGDRLIKNIQYF. The CDR3, as DNA: TGTGCCAGCAGCCAGGGGGACAGGCTAATCAAAAACATTCAGTACTTC.

This clonotype was picked up many times. This chain links TRBV20-1 with TRBJ1-6; D remains unclear. Between the trimmed V and J ends, which lost 0 bases and 2 bases, there was a span of 8 bases. CDR1 is DFQATT and CDR2 is SNEGSKA in the germline V gene (reference sequence). CDR3 size: 15 residues. CDR3 region: CSAREGGTYNSPLHF. The CDR3, as DNA: TGCAGTGCTAGAGAGGGCGGTACCTATAATTCACCCCTCCACTTT.

The CDR3 sequence: CSVGGIAGGPDNEQFF. DNA of the CDR3: TGCAGCGTTGGGGGTATAGCGGGAGGGCCGGACAATGAGCAGTTCTTC. The chain joins TRBV29-1 to TRBJ2-1; 11 bases are a match to TRBD2. Germline trimming cut 4 bases from V and 5 bases from J; bases unmatched to any gene: 10. Per the germline V gene, CDR1 is SQVTM and CDR2 is ANQGSEA. This CDR3 has 16 residues.

The rearrangement joins TRBV4-2 to TRBJ2-1, with TRBD1 matching 12 bases. This CDR3 comprises 16 residues. Germline-derived CDR1 and CDR2 are LGHNA and YNFKEQ. V lost 4 bases to trimming and J lost 8 bases; unmatched junction nucleotides: 9. In nucleotides, the CDR3 is TGTGCCAGCAGCCCTCAGGGGACAGGGGGCCTAGATGAGCAGTTCTTC. This translates into CASSPQGTGGLDEQFF.

This clonotype was recorded at least ten times. This chain connects TRBV27 to TRBJ1-6; tentatively, D is TRBD1 (6 bases). CDR1 and CDR2 (germline): MNHEY, SMNVEV (reference sequence). CDR3 length: 17 amino acids. Trimming left V 2 bases short and J 7 bases short, with 18 bases between. As DNA, the CDR3 is TGTGCCAGCAGTTTAATAGGAATGGACAGTCGAAATTCACCCCTCCACTTT. It yields the protein CASSLIGMDSRNSPLHF.

This clonotype has a count of ten or more. The rearrangement joins TRBV7-8 to TRBJ2-1; TRBD2 aligns across 15 bases. Germline V CDR1 and CDR2: SGHVS, FQNEAQ. This CDR3 has 17 amino acids. V was clipped by 3 bases and J by 8 bases; unmatched bases: 8. CDR3 loop: CASSLGTSGGYWDEQFF. The CDR3 DNA is TGTGCCAGCAGCTTGGGGACTAGCGGGGGGTACTGGGATGAGCAGTTCTTC.

This clonotype was detected many times. The chain is built from TRBV5-1 and TRBJ2-3; D could derive from TRBD1 or TRBD2 (5 bases each). Germline V gene sequence: CDR1 SGHRS, CDR2 YFSETQ. V gave up 1 base and J gave up 0 bases, with 9 bases separating them. The CDR3 has 15 residues. CDR3 sequence reads: CASSLWGPSTDTQYF. The CDR3 region has the DNA TGCGCCAGCAGCTTGTGGGGACCTAGCACAGATACGCAGTATTTT.

Only a few counts were recorded for this clonotype. The chain couples TRBV20-1 to TRBJ2-5; the match to TRBD1 covers 7 bases. The CDR3 loop spans 14 amino acids. Germline assignment: CDR1 DFQATT and CDR2 SNEGSKA (reference sequence). V shed 4 bases and J 1 base; nucleotides not matched to a gene: 6. CDR3 DNA sequence: TGCAGTGCTAAGACAGGGCGCTCCCAAGAGACCCAGTACTTC. Translating gives CSAKTGRSQETQYF.

This clonotype was counted at least ten times. This sequence joins TRBV29-1 and TRBJ2-5, with 8 positions matching TRBD1. The CDR3 contains 15 residues. CDR1 and CDR2 (germline): SQVTM, ANQGSEA. J was trimmed by 4 bases and V by 1 base; bases with no gene match: 8. CDR3: CSVEAGRGQRETQYF. CDR3 bases: TGCAGCGTTGAAGCGGGCAGGGGGCAACGAGAGACCCAGTACTTC.

V gene TRBV5-1 combines with J gene TRBJ2-7, with 9 bases matching TRBD2. J gave up 5 bases and V 1 base, and 7 bases lay outside the gene matches. This CDR3 has 15 residues. Germline loops: CDR1 SGHRS, CDR2 YFSETQ. The CDR3 DNA sequence: TGCGCCAGCAGCTTGTGGTTAGCGGGAGAGGACGAGCAGTACTTC. This gives the protein CASSLWLAGEDEQYF.

This clonotype has more than one count but fewer than ten. J is TRBJ2-1 and V is TRBV6-2 or TRBV6-3; 12 bases line up with TRBD2. J gave up 6 bases and V 0 bases, and 9 bases lay outside the gene matches. The CDR3 runs to 18 residues. Per the germline V gene, CDR1 is MNHEY and CDR2 is SVGEGT. The CDR3 bases are TGTGCCAGCAGTTACTCGAGACTAGCGGGAGAGCCCACCAATGAGCAGTTCTTC. Amino acid sequence: CASSYSRLAGEPTNEQFF.

This clonotype was counted many times. This sequence joins TRBV6-2 or TRBV6-3 and TRBJ2-7; D not resolved. Trimming took 5 bases from V and 0 from J, leaving 8 bases between them. Germline lookup yields CDR1 MNHEY and CDR2 SVGEGT. The CDR3 consists of 13 residues. The CDR3 bases are TGTGCCAGCAGTCCACACAGCTCCTACGAGCAGTACTTC. Its translation is CASSPHSSYEQYF.

This clonotype appeared a few times. The chain is built from TRBV15 and TRBJ2-2; 7 bases are a match to TRBD2. Germline CDR1 is LNHNV and CDR2 is YYDKDF (reference sequence). The CDR3 runs 14 residues. J gave up 6 bases and V 2 bases, and 3 bases lay outside the gene matches. The CDR3 DNA reads as TGTGCCACCAGCAGAATGGGGGGGGCCGGGGAGCTGTTTTTT. Amino acids: CATSRMGGAGELFF.

This chain connects TRBV20-1 to TRBJ1-1; D may be TRBD1 (5 bases). The V end was cut by 0 bases, the J end by 11 bases, with 13 bases between. The CDR3 loop spans 12 amino acids. Germline V gene lookup returns CDR1 DFQATT and CDR2 SNEGSKA (reference sequence). The CDR3 DNA sequence: TGCAGTGCTAGAGAGGTGGGGGTTGACGCTTTCTTT. It specifies CSAREVGVDAFF.

This clonotype occurred a few times. The chain has TRBV5-1 and TRBJ1-2; 8 nucleotides match TRBD1. Trimming cost V 4 bases and J 10 bases; bases outside gene matches: 9. The CDR3 contains 13 residues. From germline, CDR1 is SGHRS and CDR2 YFSETQ. CDR3: CASSTGTGDLYTF. The CDR3 DNA is TGCGCCAGCAGCACCGGGACAGGTGATCTCTACACCTTC.

The chain employs TRBV7-2 and TRBJ1-4; the D is unclear. The germline CDR1 and CDR2 sequences are SGHTA and FQGNSA. With 5 bases removed from V and 0 bases from J, the gap between germline ends came to 13 bases. This CDR3 region has 16 residues. CDR3 sequence reads: CASSPIAGATNEKLFF. CDR3 DNA: TGTGCCAGCAGCCCCATTGCCGGCGCAACTAATGAAAAACTGTTTTTT.

This clonotype showed up just a few times. This chain links TRBV7-2 with TRBJ2-3; TRBD2 matches 7 bases. The CDR3 has 16 residues. Losses at the gene ends were 1 base for V and 3 bases for J; bases not matched to a gene: 7. The germline V gene has CDR1 SGHTA and CDR2 FQGNSA. In DNA form, the CDR3 reads TGTGCCAGCAGCTTAGGGGACTACCCGGTAACAGATACGCAGTATTTT. It codes for CASSLGDYPVTDTQYF.

This clonotype was seen repeatedly, ten times or more. This chain uses TRBV5-1 with TRBJ1-1; D remains ambiguous. Trimming pared 2 bases from V and 3 bases from J, leaving 11 bases between. The CDR3 runs 14 residues. Germline values: CDR1 SGHRS, CDR2 YFSETQ. CDR3 in amino acids: CASSFDLGDTEAFF. The CDR3 region has the DNA TGCGCCAGCAGCTTTGATCTCGGAGACACTGAAGCTTTCTTT. Filled out from reference TRBV5-1 and TRBJ1-1, the complete variable domain reads KAGVTQTPRYLIKTRGQQVTLSCSPISGHRSVSWYQQTPGQGLQFLFEYFSETQRNKGNFPGRFSGRQFSNSRSEMNVSTLELGDSALYLCASSFDLGDTEAFFGQGTRLTVV.

The chain joins TRBV7-8 to TRBJ2-2; 7 bases are a match to TRBD2. The CDR3 runs to 17 residues. V trimming: 1 base; J trimming: 0 bases; junction bases outside the gene matches: 5. Germline assignment: CDR1 SGHVS and CDR2 FQNEAQ. In nucleotides, the CDR3 is TGTGCCAGCAGCTTAGTGGGGGGAGGGCCGAACACCGGGGAGCTGTTTTTT. Amino acids: CASSLVGGGPNTGELFF.